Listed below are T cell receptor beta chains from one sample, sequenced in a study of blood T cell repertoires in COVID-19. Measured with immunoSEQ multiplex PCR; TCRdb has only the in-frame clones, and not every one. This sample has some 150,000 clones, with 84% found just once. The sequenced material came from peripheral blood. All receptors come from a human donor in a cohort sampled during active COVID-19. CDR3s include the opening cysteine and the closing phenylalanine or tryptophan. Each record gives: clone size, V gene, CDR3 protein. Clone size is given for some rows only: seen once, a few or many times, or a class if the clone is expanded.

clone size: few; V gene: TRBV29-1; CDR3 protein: CSVVLGGWRDTQYF
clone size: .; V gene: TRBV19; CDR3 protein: CASSSLAGGPVDTQYF
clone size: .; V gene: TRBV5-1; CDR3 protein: CASSLRQDTGELFF
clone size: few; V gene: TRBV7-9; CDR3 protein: CASSSRQGAWITEAFF
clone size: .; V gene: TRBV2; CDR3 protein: CASSAWTDFYGYTF
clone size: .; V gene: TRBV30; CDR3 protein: CAWSVRGGWTEAFF
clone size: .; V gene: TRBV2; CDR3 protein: CASSGQGGYGYTF
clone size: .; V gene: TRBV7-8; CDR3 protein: CASSSVEGPAFF
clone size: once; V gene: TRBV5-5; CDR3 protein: CASSLANPGTGTSYGYTF
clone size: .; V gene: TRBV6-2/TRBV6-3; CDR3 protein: CASSHPFVGLAGGRNEQFF
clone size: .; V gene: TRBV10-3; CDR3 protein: CAIRLAGETDTQYF
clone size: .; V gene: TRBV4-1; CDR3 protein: CASSQSPPGSPLHF